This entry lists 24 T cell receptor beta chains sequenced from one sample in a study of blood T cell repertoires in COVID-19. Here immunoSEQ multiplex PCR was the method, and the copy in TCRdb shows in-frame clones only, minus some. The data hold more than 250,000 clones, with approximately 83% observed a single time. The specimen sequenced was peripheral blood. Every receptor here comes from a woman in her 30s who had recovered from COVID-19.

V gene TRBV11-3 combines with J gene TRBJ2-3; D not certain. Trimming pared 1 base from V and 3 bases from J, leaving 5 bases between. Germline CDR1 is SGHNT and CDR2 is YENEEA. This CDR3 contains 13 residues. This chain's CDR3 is CASSLGLTDTQYF. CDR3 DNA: TGTGCCAGCAGCTTAGGACTTACAGATACGCAGTATTTT. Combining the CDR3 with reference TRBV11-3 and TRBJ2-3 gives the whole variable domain EAGVVQSPRYKIIEKKQPVAFWCNPISGHNTLYWYLQNLGQGPELLIRYENEEAVDDSQLPKDRFSAERLKGVDSTLKIQPAELGDSAVYLCASSLGLTDTQYFGPGTRLTVL.

This chain's CDR3 is CASSPFVDTEAFF. The CDR3 bases are TGCGCCAGCAGCCCCTTTGTAGACACTGAAGCTTTCTTT. V gene TRBV5-1 combines with J gene TRBJ1-1; D call uncertain. The CDR3 is 13 residues long. Trimming shortened V by 4 bases and J by 3 bases, and 10 bases separated the two germline ends. CDR1 and CDR2 (germline): SGHRS, YFSETQ.

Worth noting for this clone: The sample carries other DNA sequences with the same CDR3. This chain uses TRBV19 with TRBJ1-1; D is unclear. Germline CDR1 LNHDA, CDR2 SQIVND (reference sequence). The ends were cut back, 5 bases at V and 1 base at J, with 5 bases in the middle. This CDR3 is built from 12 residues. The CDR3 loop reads CASSYRNTEAFF. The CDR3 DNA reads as TGTGCCAGTAGTTATAGGAACACTGAAGCTTTCTTT.

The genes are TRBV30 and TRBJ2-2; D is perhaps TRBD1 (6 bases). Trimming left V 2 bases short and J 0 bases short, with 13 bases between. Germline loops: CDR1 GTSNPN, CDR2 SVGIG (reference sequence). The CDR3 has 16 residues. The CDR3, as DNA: TGTGCCTGGAGTCCCGCCTCAGGGGCGAACACCGGGGAGCTGTTTTTT. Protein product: CAWSPASGANTGELFF.

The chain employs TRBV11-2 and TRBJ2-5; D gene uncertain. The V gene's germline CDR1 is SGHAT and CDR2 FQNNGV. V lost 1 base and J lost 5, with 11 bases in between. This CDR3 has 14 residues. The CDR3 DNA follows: TGTGCCAGCAGCTTAGGGGTCAGGATGGAGACCCAGTACTTC. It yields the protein CASSLGVRMETQYF.

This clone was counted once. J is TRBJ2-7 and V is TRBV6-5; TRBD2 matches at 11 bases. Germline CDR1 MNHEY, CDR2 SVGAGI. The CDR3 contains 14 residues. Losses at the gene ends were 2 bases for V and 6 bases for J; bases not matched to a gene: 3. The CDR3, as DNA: TGTGCCAGCAGTTACACTAGCGGGAGCCGCGAGCAGTACTTC. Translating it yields CASSYTSGSREQYF.

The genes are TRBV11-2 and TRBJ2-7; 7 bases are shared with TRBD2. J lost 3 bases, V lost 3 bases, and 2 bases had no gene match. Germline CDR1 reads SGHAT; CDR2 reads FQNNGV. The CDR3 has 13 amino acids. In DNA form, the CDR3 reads TGTGCCAGCAGCTTGGGGGGGGGCTACGAGCAGTACTTC. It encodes CASSLGGGYEQYF. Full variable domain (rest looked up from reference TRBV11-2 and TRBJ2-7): EAGVAQSPRYKIIEKRQSVAFWCNPISGHATLYWYQQILGQGPKLLIQFQNNGVVDDSQLPKDRFSAERLKGVDSTLKIQPAKLEDSAVYLCASSLGGGYEQYFGPGTRLTVT.

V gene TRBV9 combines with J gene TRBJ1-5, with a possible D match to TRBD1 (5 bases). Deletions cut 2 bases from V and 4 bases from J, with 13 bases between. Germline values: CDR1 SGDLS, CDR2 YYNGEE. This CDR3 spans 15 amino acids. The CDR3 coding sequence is TGTGCCAGCAGCGTTGGGGGGGAAAAAAATCAGCCCCAGCATTTT. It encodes CASSVGGEKNQPQHF.

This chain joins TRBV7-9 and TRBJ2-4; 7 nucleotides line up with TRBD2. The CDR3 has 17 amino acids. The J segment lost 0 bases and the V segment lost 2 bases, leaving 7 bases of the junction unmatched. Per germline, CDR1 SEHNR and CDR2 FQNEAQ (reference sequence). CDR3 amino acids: CASSLTTGLLAKNIQYF. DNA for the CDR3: TGTGCCAGCAGCTTAACGACGGGACTACTAGCCAAAAACATTCAGTACTTC.

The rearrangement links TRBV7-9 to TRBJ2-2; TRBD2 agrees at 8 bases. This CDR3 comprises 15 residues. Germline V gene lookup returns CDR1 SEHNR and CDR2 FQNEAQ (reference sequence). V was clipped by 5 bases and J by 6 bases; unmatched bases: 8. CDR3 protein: CASSPRGGRPGELFF. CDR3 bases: TGTGCCAGCAGCCCACGGGGGGGCCGACCCGGGGAGCTGTTTTTT.

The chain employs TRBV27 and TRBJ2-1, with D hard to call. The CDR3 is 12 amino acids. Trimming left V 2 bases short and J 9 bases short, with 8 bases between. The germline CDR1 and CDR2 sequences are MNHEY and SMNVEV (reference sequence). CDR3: CASSLGGIEQFF. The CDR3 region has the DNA TGTGCCAGCAGTTTAGGCGGAATTGAGCAGTTCTTC.

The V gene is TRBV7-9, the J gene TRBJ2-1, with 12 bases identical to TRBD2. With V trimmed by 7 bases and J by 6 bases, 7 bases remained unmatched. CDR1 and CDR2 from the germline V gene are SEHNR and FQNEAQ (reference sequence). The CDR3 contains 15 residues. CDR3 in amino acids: CASTILAGGPNEQFF. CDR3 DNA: TGTGCCAGCACCATACTAGCGGGGGGCCCCAATGAGCAGTTCTTC.

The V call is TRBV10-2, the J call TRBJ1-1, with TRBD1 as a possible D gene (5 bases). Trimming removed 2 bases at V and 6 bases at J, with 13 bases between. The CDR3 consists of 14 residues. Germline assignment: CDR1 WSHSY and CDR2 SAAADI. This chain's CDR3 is CASSEPMGEAEAFF. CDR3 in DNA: TGCGCCAGCAGTGAGCCGATGGGGGAGGCTGAAGCTTTCTTT.

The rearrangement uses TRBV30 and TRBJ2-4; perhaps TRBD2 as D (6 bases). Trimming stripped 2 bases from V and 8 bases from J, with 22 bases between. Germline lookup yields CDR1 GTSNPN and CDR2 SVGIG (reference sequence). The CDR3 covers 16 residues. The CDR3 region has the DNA TGTGCCTGGAGTTTCCGGGACTTCCGAGGGGCGGACATTCAGTACTTC. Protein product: CAWSFRDFRGADIQYF.

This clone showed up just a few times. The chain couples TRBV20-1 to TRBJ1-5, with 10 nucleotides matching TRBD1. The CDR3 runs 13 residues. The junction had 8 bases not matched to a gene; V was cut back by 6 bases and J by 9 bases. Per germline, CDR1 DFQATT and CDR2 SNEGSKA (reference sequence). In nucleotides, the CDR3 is TGCAGTGCCAGTGGACAGGGGGGTCTGCCCCAGCATTTT. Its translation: CSASGQGGLPQHF.

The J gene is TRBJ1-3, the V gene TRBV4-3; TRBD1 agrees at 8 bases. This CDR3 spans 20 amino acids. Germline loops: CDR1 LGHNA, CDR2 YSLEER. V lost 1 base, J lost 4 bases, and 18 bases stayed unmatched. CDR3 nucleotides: TGCGCCAGCAGCCAAGTAGCGGAGAAGGTCCCAGGGGGCTCCGGAAACACCATATATTTT. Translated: CASSQVAEKVPGGSGNTIYF.

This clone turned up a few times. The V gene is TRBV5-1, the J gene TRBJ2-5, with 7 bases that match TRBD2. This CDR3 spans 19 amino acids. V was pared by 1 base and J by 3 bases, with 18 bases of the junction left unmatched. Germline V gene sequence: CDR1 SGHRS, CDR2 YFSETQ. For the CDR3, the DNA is TGCGCCAGCAGCTTGTCCAAGGGATCGAGGGAGGGTTTAAAAGAGACCCAGTACTTC. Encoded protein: CASSLSKGSREGLKETQYF. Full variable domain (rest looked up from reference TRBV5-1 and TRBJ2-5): KAGVTQTPRYLIKTRGQQVTLSCSPISGHRSVSWYQQTPGQGLQFLFEYFSETQRNKGNFPGRFSGRQFSNSRSEMNVSTLELGDSALYLCASSLSKGSREGLKETQYFGPGTRLLVL.

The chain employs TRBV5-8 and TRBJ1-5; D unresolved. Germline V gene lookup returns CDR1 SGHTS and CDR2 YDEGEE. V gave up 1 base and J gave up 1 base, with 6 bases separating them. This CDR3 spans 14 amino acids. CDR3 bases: TGTGCCAGCAGCTTGTGGGAGAGCAATCAGCCCCAGCATTTT. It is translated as CASSLWESNQPQHF.

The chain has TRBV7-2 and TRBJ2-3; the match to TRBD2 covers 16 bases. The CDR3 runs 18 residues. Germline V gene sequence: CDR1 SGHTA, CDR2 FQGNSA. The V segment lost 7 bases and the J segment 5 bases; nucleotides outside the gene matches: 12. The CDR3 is CASTPGTSGRATRDTQYF. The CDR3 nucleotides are TGTGCCAGCACCCCCGGGACTAGCGGGAGGGCCACGAGAGATACGCAGTATTTT.

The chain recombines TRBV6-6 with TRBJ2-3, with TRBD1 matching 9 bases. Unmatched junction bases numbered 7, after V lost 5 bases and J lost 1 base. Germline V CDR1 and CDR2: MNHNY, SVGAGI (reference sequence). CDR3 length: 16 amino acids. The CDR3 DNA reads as TGTGCCAGCAGTCGACGAACAGGGGGCGGCACAGATACGCAGTATTTT. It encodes CASSRRTGGGTDTQYF.

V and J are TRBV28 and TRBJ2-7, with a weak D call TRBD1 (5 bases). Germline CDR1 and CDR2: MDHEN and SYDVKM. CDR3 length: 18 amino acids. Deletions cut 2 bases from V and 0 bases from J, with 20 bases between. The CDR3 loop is CASSLKVELDTLSYEQYF. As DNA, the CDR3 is TGTGCCAGCAGTTTAAAGGTGGAGTTGGACACACTCTCCTACGAGCAGTACTTC.

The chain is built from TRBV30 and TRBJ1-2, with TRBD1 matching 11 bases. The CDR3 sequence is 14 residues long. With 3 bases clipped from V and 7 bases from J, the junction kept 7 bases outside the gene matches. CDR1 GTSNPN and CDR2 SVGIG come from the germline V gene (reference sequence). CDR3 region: CAWRAGQGARGYTF. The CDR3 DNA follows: TGTGCCTGGAGAGCAGGACAGGGGGCGCGTGGCTACACCTTC.

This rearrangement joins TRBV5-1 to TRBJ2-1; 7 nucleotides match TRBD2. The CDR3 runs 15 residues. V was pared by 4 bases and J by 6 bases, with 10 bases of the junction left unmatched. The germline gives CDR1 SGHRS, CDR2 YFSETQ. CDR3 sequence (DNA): TGCGCCAGCAGCCCCAGCCACGCGGGAGTCAATGAGCAGTTCTTC. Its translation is CASSPSHAGVNEQFF.

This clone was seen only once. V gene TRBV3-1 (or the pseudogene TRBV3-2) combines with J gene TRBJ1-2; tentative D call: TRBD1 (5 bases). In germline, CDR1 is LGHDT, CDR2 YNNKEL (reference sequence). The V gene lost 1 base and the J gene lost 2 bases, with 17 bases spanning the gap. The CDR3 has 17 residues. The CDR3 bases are TGTGCCAGCAGCCAAGGTGGGGGTACGGAGGGAAACTATGGCTACACCTTC. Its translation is CASSQGGGTEGNYGYTF.